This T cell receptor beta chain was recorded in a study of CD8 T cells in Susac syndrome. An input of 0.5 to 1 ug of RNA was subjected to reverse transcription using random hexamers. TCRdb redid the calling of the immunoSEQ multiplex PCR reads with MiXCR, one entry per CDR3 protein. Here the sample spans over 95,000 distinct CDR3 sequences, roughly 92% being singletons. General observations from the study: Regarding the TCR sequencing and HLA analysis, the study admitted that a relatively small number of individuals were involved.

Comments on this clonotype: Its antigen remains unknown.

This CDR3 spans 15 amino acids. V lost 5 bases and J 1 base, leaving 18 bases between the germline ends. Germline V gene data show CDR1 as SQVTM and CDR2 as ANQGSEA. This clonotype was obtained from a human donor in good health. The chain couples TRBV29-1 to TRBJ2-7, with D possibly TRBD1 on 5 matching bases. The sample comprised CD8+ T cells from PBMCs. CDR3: CSVREGLDKSYEQYF. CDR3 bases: TGCAGCGTTCGAGAAGGCTTGGACAAGTCCTACGAGCAGTACTTC.